The TCR beta chain described here comes from a study of blood T cells in healthy people across ages. Per the germline V gene, CDR1 is KGHDR and CDR2 is SFDVKD. Trimming shortened V by 4 bases and J by 8 bases, and 7 bases separated the two germline ends. The CDR3 is 11 residues long. Regarding the study as a whole: In the absence of known donor CMV status, changes in expanded clonotypes were possibly confounded. Naive T cell percentage showed a strong correlation with the diversity of TCR beta.

The use of a sample-barcoded 5' primer and a J-beta primer mix characterized a second PCR of roughly 6 to 11 cycles. Every individual sample yielded 2.5 million or more paired-end reads (each containing CDR3). TCRdb processed the 5' RACE reads anew with MiXCR; each CDR3 protein has one entry. Here the sample spans approximately 810,000 distinct CDR3 sequences, more than 25% being singletons. Worth noting for this clonotype: What it binds is not known.

Sequencing used blood. The J gene is TRBJ1-1, the V gene TRBV24-1, with D perhaps matching TRBD1 (5 bases). This TCR was sampled from a woman of 80 years or more in good health. Here the CDR3 reads CATSDQGEAFF. CDR3 in DNA: TGTGCCACCAGTGACCAGGGAGAAGCTTTCTTT.